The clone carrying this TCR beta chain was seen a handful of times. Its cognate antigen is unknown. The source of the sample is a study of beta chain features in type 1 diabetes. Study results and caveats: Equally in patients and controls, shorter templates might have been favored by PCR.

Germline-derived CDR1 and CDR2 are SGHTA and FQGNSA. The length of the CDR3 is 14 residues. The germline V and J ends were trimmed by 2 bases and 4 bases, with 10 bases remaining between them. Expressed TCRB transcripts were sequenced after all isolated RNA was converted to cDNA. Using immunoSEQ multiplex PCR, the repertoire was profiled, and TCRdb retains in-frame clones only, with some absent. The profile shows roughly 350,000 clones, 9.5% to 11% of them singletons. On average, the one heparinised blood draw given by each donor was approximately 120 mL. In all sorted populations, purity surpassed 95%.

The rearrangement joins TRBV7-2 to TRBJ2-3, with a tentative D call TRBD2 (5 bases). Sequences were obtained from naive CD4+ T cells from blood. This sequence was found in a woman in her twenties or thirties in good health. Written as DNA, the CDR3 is TGTGCCAGCAGCTTACTGGTCGGGGCAGATACGCAGTATTTT. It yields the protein CASSLLVGADTQYF.